The clone carrying this TCR beta chain was observed a few times. Its antigen is currently unknown. The data stem from a study of human T cells and chemical hapten exposure. Findings of the study overall: Having alopecia, the donors may differ immunologically from healthy people. More PT1 expanded TCRs went with higher patch test scores. DPC sensitization did not alter TCRs above 1 in 1000 frequency.

TCRdb re-called the RACE reads through MiXCR, storing one row per CDR3 protein. This table has a few hundred thousand distinct CDR3 sequences, 4.5% to 7% appearing once. Time point meaning: pre-sensitization, week 0. Specified treatment: therapeutic diphenylcyclopropenone sensitization with weekly scalp DPC. The CDR3 runs 16 residues. The V gene end was trimmed by 6 bases and the J gene end by 2 bases; junction bases not matched to a gene: 5. Per the germline V gene, CDR1 is DFQATT and CDR2 is SNEGSKA (reference sequence). This chain links TRBV20-1 with TRBJ2-6, with 12 bases aligning to TRBD1. This clonotype was sampled from a young woman with alopecia areata. Some clones in this sample may be carry-over from other donors' samples. Sequences were derived from whole blood, sampled in connection with sensitization to the hapten diphenylcyclopropenone (DPC). CDR3 bases: TGCAGTGCACCGGGACAGGGGGCGCCTGGGGCCAACGTCCTGACTTTC. This sequence encodes CSAPGQGAPGANVLTF.